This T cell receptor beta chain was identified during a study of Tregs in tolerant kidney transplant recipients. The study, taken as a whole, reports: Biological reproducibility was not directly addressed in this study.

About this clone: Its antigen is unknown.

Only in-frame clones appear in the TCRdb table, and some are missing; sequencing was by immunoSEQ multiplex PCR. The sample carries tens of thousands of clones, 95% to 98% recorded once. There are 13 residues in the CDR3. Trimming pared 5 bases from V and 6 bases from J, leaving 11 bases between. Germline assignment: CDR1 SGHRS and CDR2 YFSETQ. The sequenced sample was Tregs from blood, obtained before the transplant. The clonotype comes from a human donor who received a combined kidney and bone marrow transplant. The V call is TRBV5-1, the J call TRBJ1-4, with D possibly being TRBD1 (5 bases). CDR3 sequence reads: CASRGLTDEKLFF. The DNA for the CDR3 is TGCGCCAGCAGGGGGCTTACTGATGAAAAACTGTTTTTT.